A single sample is the source of the 5 T cell receptor beta chains below, sequenced in a study of regulatory T cells in long-lasting Graves disease. iRepertoire HTBI primers and Arm-PCR of CDR3 regions built TCR beta libraries. Using its own MiXCR run on the multiplex PCR reads, TCRdb lists one record per CDR3 protein. The table has 580,000 or so distinct CDR3 sequences, more than 15% seen once. Stated time point: newly diagnosed GD, antithyroid drugs for less than 3 months. The TCR library was made from RNA that had been extracted from PBMCs in TRIzol. This sample was shared with a second study, whose subject was T cells in Graves' hyperthyroidism and ophthalmopathy.

The material sequenced was peripheral blood mononuclear cells (PBMCs), taken at new diagnosis, from a patient treated with antithyroid drugs. Every receptor here comes from a young man with Graves disease.

This clonotype appeared many times. This chain connects TRBV7-9 to TRBJ1-1; weak D call: TRBD1 (6 bases). V lost 4 bases to trimming and J lost 3 bases, with 15 bases between them. From germline, CDR1 is SEHNR and CDR2 FQNEAQ (reference sequence). The CDR3 is 15 residues long. The CDR3 protein is CASSYAGTSYTEAFF. In DNA form, the CDR3 reads TGTGCCAGCAGCTACGCCGGGACATCGTACACTGAAGCTTTCTTT.

To note about this clonotype: This may come from a read error, since a much larger clone is one base off. The genes are TRBV20-1 and TRBJ1-5; D uncertain. There are 16 residues in the CDR3. Between the trimmed V and J ends, which lost 1 base and 0 bases, there was a span of 13 bases. Germline assignment: CDR1 DFQATT and CDR2 SNEGSKA (reference sequence). The CDR3 loop is CSARGLHSNSNQPQHF. In nucleotides, the CDR3 is TGCAGTGCTAGAGGTTTGCACAGCAATAGCAATCAGCCCCAGCATTTT.

This clonotype was seen repeatedly, ten times or more. CDR3 coding DNA: TGCAGTGCTAGAAGGTCCGGACAGAGCAATCAGCCCCAGCATTTT. Protein sequence: CSARRSGQSNQPQHF. This sequence joins TRBV20-1 and TRBJ1-5, with D possibly being TRBD1 (6 bases). The CDR3 length is 15 residues. V dropped 2 bases and J dropped 1 base, with 12 bases sitting between them. Per germline, CDR1 DFQATT and CDR2 SNEGSKA (reference sequence).

The count of this clonotype is one. The rearrangement links TRBV14 to TRBJ2-1, with TRBD2 as a possible D gene (5 bases). The ends were cut back, 6 bases at V and 5 bases at J, with 14 bases in the middle. This CDR3 has 14 residues. Germline-derived CDR1 and CDR2 are SGHDN and FVKESK. The CDR3 region is CASRPILGDNEQFF. The CDR3 region has the DNA TGTGCCAGCAGACCTATTTTGGGAGACAATGAGCAGTTCTTC.

Remarks on this clonotype: This sequence may be a read error, since a much larger clone differs from it by one base. This CDR3 fails to terminate in the conserved phenylalanine or tryptophan, so it likely reflects a read error. The chain recombines TRBV6-1 with TRBJ2-2, with D perhaps TRBD2 (6 bases). This CDR3 comprises 14 residues. V lost 6 bases, J lost 6 bases, and 14 bases lay in between. Germline V lookup: CDR1 MNHNS, CDR2 SASEGT. For the CDR3, the DNA is TGTGCCAGCAGAGGCGGGGACGGGGCCGGGGAGCTGTTTCTT. It specifies CASRGGDGAGELFL.